Shown below are 29 T cell receptor beta chains from a single sample sequenced in a study of CXCR3-negative and CXCR3-positive naive CD8 T cells. The authors prepared UMI-labeled TRB cDNA libraries by 5' RACE. TCRdb reprocessed the 5' RACE reads; each CDR3 protein has one entry and no DNA is given. This sample's clone table lists fewer than 60,000 distinct CDR3 sequences. The sample was naive CXCR3- CD8+ T cells from blood. Subset meaning: CD45RO-CCR7+CD27+CD95- naive CD8+ T cells lacking CXCR3 (TNR3-). The receptor source for this set is a human donor in good health. Some clones in this sample may be carry-over from other donors' samples.

The chain couples TRBV28 to TRBJ2-3; without DNA, the TCRdb call of TRBD1 cannot be checked. Germline-derived CDR1 and CDR2 are MDHEN and SYDVKM. This CDR3 region has 15 residues. The CDR3 here is CASTRDRGQSDTQYF. Supplemented by reference TRBV28 and TRBJ2-3, the full variable domain reads DVKVTQSSRYLVKRTGEKVFLECVQDMDHENMFWYRQDPGLGLRLIYFSYDVKMKEKGDIPEGYSVSREKKERFSLILESASTNQTSMYLCASTRDRGQSDTQYFGPGTRLTVL.

This CDR3 is CSVVSQGTPNYGYTF. The chain combines TRBV29-1 with TRBJ1-2; TCRdb designates TRBD1, a call that cannot be tested without DNA. In germline, CDR1 is SQVTM, CDR2 ANQGSEA. This CDR3 region has 15 residues.

The CDR3 loop is CASSLSQGELFF. This chain connects TRBV5-1 to TRBJ2-2. The CDR3 totals 12 residues. The germline V gene has CDR1 SGHRS and CDR2 YFSETQ.

The chain links TRBV12-3 or TRBV12-4 to TRBJ1-2. The CDR3 consists of 14 residues. This CDR3 is CASSLGQGPVGYTF.

J is TRBJ1-5 and V is TRBV7-8. There are 15 residues in the CDR3. Germline lookup yields CDR1 SGHVS and CDR2 FQNEAQ. CDR3 residues: CASSLFHSGNQPQHF.

This chain connects TRBV29-1 to TRBJ2-7. CDR3 length equals 14 residues. CDR1 is SQVTM and CDR2 is ANQGSEA in the germline V gene. CDR3 sequence reads: CSATGTEDSYEQYF.

This rearrangement joins TRBV20-1 to TRBJ2-2; the D gene TCRdb calls, TRBD2, cannot be checked with no DNA. CDR1 and CDR2 (germline): DFQATT, SNEGSKA (reference sequence). The CDR3 is made up of 15 amino acids. The CDR3: CSARASGANTGELFF.

The chain carries TRBV28 and TRBJ2-7; TCRdb lists TRBD1, though no DNA is available to test this call. This CDR3 region has 12 residues. Germline assignment: CDR1 MDHEN and CDR2 SYDVKM. CDR3 sequence: CASSVTAYEQYF.

The chain employs TRBV2 and TRBJ2-4; the D call from TCRdb, TRBD1, cannot be confirmed without DNA. Germline CDR1 SNHLY, CDR2 FYNNEI. CDR3 size: 16 residues. This chain's CDR3 is CASSVRKLDRENIQYF.

The genes are TRBV7-8 and TRBJ2-7. The length of the CDR3 is 11 residues. Germline lookup yields CDR1 SGHVS and CDR2 FQNEAQ. This chain's CDR3 is CASSSSPEQYF.

This chain links TRBV29-1 with TRBJ2-7; without DNA, the TCRdb call of TRBD2 cannot be checked. Germline lookup yields CDR1 SQVTM and CDR2 ANQGSEA. The CDR3 runs to 12 residues. Here the CDR3 reads CSVESPGYEQYF.

The CDR3 is CASSQTGVTYEQYF. The chain joins TRBV14 to TRBJ2-7; the TRBD1 assignment by TCRdb is unverifiable without DNA. CDR1 is SGHDN and CDR2 is FVKESK in the germline V gene. The CDR3 loop spans 14 amino acids. Looking up the rest from reference TRBV14 and TRBJ2-7 gives the full variable domain: EAGVTQFPSHSVIEKGQTVTLRCDPISGHDNLYWYRRVMGKEIKFLLHFVKESKQDESGMPNNRFLAERTGGTYSTLKVQPAELEDSGVYFCASSQTGVTYEQYFGPGTRLTVT.

The J gene is TRBJ2-3, the V gene TRBV23-1; TCRdb gives TRBD1 as the D gene, but with no DNA this cannot be confirmed. Being an ORF, TRBV23-1 has a function that is uncertain. There are 14 residues in the CDR3. CDR3 amino acids: CASSQWDSTDTQYF.

The gene calls are TRBV5-1 and TRBJ1-1. From germline, CDR1 is SGHRS and CDR2 YFSETQ. This CDR3 is 15 amino acids long. This CDR3 reads CASEADGWANTEAFF.

The rearrangement joins TRBV23-1 to TRBJ1-5; the D call of TRBD1 rests on TCRdb alone, since no DNA is present to check it. TRBV23-1 is an ORF; its function is uncertain. The CDR3 is made up of 15 amino acids. The CDR3 spells CASNLTRDTYQPQHF.

The V call is TRBV28, the J call TRBJ2-7. Germline assignment: CDR1 MDHEN and CDR2 SYDVKM. The length of the CDR3 is 13 residues. CDR3 in amino acids: CASSFVAGYEQYF.

This chain uses TRBV28 with TRBJ2-1; as DNA is missing, the TRBD2 call by TCRdb cannot be tested. CDR1 and CDR2 (germline): MDHEN, SYDVKM. The CDR3 extends over 14 amino acids. The CDR3 loop is CASSELEGYNEQFF.

V gene TRBV28 combines with J gene TRBJ2-3; the TCRdb D gene call, TRBD1, has no DNA to confirm it. The length of the CDR3 is 19 residues. Germline lookup yields CDR1 MDHEN and CDR2 SYDVKM. The CDR3 reads CASSHSTGFPPDSTDTQYF.

The chain employs TRBV11-2 and TRBJ2-1; TCRdb's D call of TRBD1 is untestable without DNA. The CDR3 consists of 15 residues. Germline V CDR1 and CDR2: SGHAT, FQNNGV. CDR3 residues: CASSSPETGNNEQFF.

This chain uses TRBV4-3 with TRBJ2-7; TCRdb lists TRBD2, though no DNA is available to test this call. Germline CDR1 reads LGHNA; CDR2 reads YSLEER. The CDR3 covers 15 residues. CDR3 sequence reads: CASSLLPLSSYEQYF.

Frequency places this clonotype as medium-sized (0.01 to 0.1%). This chain uses TRBV28 with TRBJ2-1; TCRdb calls TRBD2, which cannot be checked without DNA. There are 15 residues in the CDR3. Germline V CDR1 and CDR2: MDHEN, SYDVKM. The CDR3: CASGDGLAGYNEQFF.

The chain employs TRBV7-2 and TRBJ2-1. CDR1 and CDR2 from the germline V gene are SGHTA and FQGNSA. This CDR3 contains 12 residues. The CDR3 loop reads CASSFGLNEQFF.

The chain is built from TRBV25-1 and TRBJ2-7. This CDR3 comprises 12 residues. CDR1 MGHDK and CDR2 SYGVNS come from the germline V gene. Here the CDR3 reads CASSDAVWEQYF.

The chain couples TRBV4-2 to TRBJ2-3; TCRdb proposes TRBD2, but this gene call is untestable without DNA. CDR3 length equals 17 residues. The V gene's germline CDR1 is LGHNA and CDR2 YNFKEQ. The CDR3 sequence: CASSQDIRPAGADTQYF.

J is TRBJ2-5 and V is TRBV6-6; TCRdb names TRBD1, which stays unverified in the absence of DNA. This CDR3 has 16 residues. Germline lookup yields CDR1 MNHNY and CDR2 SVGAGI (reference sequence). The CDR3 region is CASSYGKRGLQETQYF.

The chain combines TRBV7-6 with TRBJ1-4. Germline V CDR1 and CDR2: SGHVS, FNYEAQ. This CDR3 region has 14 residues. CDR3 protein: CASSLAATNEKLFF.

The chain couples TRBV10-3 to TRBJ2-7; absent DNA, TCRdb's TRBD1 call cannot be checked. This CDR3 has 16 residues. Looked up from germline, CDR1 is ENHRY and CDR2 is SYGVKD. CDR3 loop: CAISDGGTGGTYEQYF.

V is TRBV28 and J is TRBJ1-1; TCRdb proposes TRBD1, but this gene call is untestable without DNA. The CDR3 totals 15 residues. Germline CDR1 MDHEN, CDR2 SYDVKM. CDR3 loop: CASSSPDRRDTEAFF.

V is TRBV6-6 and J is TRBJ1-2. This CDR3 region has 15 residues. Germline CDR1 reads MNHNY; CDR2 reads SVGAGI (reference sequence). The CDR3 sequence: CASSSRDVAFVGYTF.